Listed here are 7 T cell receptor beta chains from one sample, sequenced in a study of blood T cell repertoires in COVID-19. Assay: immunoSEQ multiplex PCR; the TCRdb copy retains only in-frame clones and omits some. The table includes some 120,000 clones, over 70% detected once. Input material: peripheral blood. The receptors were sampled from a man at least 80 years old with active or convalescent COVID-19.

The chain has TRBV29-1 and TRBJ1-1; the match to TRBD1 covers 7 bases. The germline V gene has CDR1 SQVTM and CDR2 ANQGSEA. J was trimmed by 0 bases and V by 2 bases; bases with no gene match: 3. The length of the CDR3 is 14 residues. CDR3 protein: CSVETGVVNTEAFF. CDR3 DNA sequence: TGCAGCGTTGAAACAGGGGTGGTGAACACTGAAGCTTTCTTT.

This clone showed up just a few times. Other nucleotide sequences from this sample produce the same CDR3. CDR3 residues: CASRDRGFHNEQFF. DNA of the CDR3: TGTGCCAGCAGGGACAGGGGGTTTCACAATGAGCAGTTCTTC. J is TRBJ2-1 and V is TRBV28; 10 bases fit TRBD1. The CDR3 has 14 residues. Germline values: CDR1 MDHEN, CDR2 SYDVKM. Trimming removed 6 bases from V and 5 bases from J; junction bases left unmatched: 4.

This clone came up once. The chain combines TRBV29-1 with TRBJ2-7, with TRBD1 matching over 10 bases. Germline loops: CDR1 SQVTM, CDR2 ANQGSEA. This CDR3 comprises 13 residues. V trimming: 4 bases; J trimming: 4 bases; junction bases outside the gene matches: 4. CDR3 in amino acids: CSVGQGAFYEQYF. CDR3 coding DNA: TGCAGCGTTGGACAGGGGGCGTTTTACGAGCAGTACTTC.

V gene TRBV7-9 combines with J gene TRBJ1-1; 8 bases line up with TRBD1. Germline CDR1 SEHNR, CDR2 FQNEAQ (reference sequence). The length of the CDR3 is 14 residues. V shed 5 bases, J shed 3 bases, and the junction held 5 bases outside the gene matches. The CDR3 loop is CASSLQGADTEAFF. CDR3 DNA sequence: TGTGCCAGCAGCCTTCAGGGGGCAGACACTGAAGCTTTCTTT.

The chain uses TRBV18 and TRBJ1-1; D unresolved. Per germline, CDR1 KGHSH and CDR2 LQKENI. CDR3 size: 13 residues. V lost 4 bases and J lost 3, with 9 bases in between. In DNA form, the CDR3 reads TGTGCCAGCTCACTCTCTCAGGACACTGAAGCTTTCTTT. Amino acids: CASSLSQDTEAFF.

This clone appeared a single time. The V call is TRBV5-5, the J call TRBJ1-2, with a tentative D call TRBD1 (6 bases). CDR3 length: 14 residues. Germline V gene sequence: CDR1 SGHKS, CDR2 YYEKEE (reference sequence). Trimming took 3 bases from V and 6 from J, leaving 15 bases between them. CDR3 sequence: CASSWTAGDNGYTF. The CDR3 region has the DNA TGTGCCAGCAGCTGGACCGCCGGGGACAATGGCTACACCTTC.

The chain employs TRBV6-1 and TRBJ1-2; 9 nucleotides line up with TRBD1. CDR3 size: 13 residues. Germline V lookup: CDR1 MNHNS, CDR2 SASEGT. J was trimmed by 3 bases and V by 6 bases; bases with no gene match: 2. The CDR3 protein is CASSRDRDYGYTF. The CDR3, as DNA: TGTGCCAGCAGCCGGGACAGGGACTATGGCTACACCTTC.